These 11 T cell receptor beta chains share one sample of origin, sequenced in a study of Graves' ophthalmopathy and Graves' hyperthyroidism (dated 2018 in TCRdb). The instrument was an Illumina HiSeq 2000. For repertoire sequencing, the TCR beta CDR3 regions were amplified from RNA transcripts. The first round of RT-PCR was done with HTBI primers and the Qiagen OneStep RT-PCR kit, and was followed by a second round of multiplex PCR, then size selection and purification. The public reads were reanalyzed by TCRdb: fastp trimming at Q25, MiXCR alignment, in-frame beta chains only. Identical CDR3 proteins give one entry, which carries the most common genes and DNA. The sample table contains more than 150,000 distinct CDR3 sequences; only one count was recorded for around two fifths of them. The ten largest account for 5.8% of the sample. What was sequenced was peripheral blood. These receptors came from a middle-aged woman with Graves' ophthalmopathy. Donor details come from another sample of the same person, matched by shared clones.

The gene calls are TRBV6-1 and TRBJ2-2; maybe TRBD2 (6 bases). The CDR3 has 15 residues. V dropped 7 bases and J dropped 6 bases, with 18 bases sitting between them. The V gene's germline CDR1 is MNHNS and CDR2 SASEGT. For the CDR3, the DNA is TGTGCCAGCAAAGGACTTCAGGGACTCCCCGGGGAGCTGTTTTTT. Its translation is CASKGLQGLPGELFF.

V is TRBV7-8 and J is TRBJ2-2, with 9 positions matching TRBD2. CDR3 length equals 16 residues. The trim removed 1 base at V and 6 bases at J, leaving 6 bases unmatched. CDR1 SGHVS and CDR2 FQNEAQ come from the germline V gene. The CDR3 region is CASSLGSSGTSGELFF. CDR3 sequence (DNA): TGTGCCAGCAGCTTAGGTTCTAGCGGGACGTCCGGGGAGCTGTTTTTT. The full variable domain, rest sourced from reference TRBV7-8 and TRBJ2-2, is GAGVSQSPRYKVAKRGQDVALRCDPISGHVSLFWYQQALGQGPEFLTYFQNEAQLDKSGLPSDRFFAERPEGSVSTLKIQRTQQEDSAVYLCASSLGSSGTSGELFFGEGSRLTVL.

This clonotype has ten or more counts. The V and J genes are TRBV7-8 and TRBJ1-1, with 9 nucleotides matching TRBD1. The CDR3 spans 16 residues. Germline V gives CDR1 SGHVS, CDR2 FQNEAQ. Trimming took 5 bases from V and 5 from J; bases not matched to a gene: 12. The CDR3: CASSAGQGRVGTEAFF. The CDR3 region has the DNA TGTGCCAGCAGCGCCGGACAGGGGAGGGTTGGGACTGAAGCTTTCTTT.

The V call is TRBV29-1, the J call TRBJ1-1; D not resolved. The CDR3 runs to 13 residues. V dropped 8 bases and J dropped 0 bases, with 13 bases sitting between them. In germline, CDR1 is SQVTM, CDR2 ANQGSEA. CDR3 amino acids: CSSILGMNTEAFF. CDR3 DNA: TGCAGCTCTATCCTGGGGATGAACACTGAAGCTTTCTTT.

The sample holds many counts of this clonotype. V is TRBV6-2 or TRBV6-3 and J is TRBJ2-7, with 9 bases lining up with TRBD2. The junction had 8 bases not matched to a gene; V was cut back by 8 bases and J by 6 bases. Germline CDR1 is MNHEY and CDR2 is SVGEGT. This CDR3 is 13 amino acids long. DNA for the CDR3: TGTGCCAGCGAAATAGCGGGAGAATTCGAGCAGTACTTC. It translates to CASEIAGEFEQYF.

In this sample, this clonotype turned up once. CDR3 amino acids: CASSYSGTSDQYF. CDR3 in DNA: TGTGCCAGCAGTTACTCTGGGACTAGCGATCAGTACTTC. V is TRBV6-2 or TRBV6-3 and J is TRBJ2-7, with 10 positions matching TRBD2. Germline V lookup: CDR1 MNHEY, CDR2 SVGEGT. V dropped 0 bases and J dropped 10; count of bases not matched to a gene: 3. The CDR3 has 13 residues.

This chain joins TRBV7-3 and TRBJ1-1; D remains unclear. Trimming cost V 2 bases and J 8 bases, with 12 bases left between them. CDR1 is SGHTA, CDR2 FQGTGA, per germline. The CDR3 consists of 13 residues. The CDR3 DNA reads TGTGCCAGCAGCTTAGTCCGGGAATCCGAAGCTTTCTTT. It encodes CASSLVRESEAFF. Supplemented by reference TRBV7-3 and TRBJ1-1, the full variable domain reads GAGVSQTPSNKVTEKGKYVELRCDPISGHTALYWYRQSLGQGPEFLIYFQGTGAADDSGLPNDRFFAVRPEGSVSTLKIQRTERGDSAVYLCASSLVRESEAFFGQGTRLTVV.

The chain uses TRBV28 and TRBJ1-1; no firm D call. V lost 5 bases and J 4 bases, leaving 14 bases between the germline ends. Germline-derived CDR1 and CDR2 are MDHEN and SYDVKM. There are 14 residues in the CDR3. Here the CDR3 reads CASSISITGTEAFF. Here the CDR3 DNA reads TGTGCCAGCAGTATATCGATCACGGGCACTGAAGCTTTCTTT.

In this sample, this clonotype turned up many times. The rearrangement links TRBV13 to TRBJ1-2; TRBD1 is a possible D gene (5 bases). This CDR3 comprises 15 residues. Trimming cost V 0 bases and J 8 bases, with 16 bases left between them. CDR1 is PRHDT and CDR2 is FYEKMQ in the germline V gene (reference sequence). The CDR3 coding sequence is TGTGCCAGCAGCTTAGGCCGTGTAGGGTGGGACGGCTACACCTTC. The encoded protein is CASSLGRVGWDGYTF.

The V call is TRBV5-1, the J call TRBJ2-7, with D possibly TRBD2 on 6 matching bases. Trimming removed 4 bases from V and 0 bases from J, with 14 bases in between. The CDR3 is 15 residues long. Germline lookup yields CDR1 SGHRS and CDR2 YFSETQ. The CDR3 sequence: CASSPRLGSSYEQYF. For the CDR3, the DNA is TGCGCCAGCAGCCCCAGACTAGGGAGCTCCTACGAGCAGTACTTC.

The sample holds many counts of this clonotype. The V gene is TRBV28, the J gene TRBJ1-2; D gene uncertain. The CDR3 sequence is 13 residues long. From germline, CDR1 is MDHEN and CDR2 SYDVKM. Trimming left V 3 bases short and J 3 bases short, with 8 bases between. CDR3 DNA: TGTGCCAGCAGTTTTGGGCGGGACTATGGCTACACCTTC. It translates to CASSFGRDYGYTF.